This T cell receptor (beta chain) was captured by sequencing in a study of T cell responses to AZD1222 COVID-19 vaccine (dated by TCRdb to about 2021). In terms of the full investigation: AZD1222 recipients with second doses at about 4 weeks or about 12 weeks were pooled, because spike-specific TCR depth and breadth did not differ between schedules. A total of 230 to 250 trial participants underwent TCR sequencing, of whom 207 had received two doses of AZD1222 and about 26 had received two doses of the MenACWY control vaccine. Enrollment into the trials was organized by age into subgroups of 18-55, 56-69 and 70-plus years, and those subgroups contained roughly 150, 30 and 60 TCR-sequenced participants, respectively. Beyond this particular receptor, the publication reports: After two AZD1222 doses, spike-specific TCR breadth and depth were significantly higher than at day 0 and than in MenACWY recipients. Vaccine-associated CD4 TCRs spanned the whole spike protein, with dominant responses in regions 160-218 and 743-854. Conclusions about previously exposed vaccinees are limited, since just a handful of AZD1222 recipients were seropositive for SARS-CoV-2 at baseline. In the small 56-69-year group, the increase in depth fell short of significance, most likely because of low power. Reportedly, almost half of the unique spike-specific TCRs recognized epitopes lying outside the regions that are mutated in the B.1.351 and B.1.1.7 variants. Because no samples from the day 14 peak response were available, repertoires could be characterized only after the peak T cell response. Participants were mostly white British and included more females than males, and it was suggested by the authors that clonal diversity may have been underestimated.

The sample's time point, from its label and the paper: baseline before first vaccination. Samples from vaccinated people were obtained from the UK trials COV001 and COV002, which included a single-blind randomized controlled phase 2/3 trial of AZD1222 (ChAdOx1 nCoV-19) in healthy adults. For TCRbeta chain sequencing, PBMC samples were collected from trial participants at day 0 and at day 28 after the second dose. At least ten counts were recorded for this clone. The clone's antigen remains unknown. There are no base qualities to consult, and no much larger clone falls within one base. The CDR3 regions of human TCRbeta chains were subjected to immunosequencing. The authors' pipeline ran thus. TCRs in the repertoires were compared against a reference library of SARS-CoV-2-specific TCRs that had been generated with the MIRA antigen-specificity platform. Breadth meant the fraction of unique TCRs that were SARS-CoV-2-associated, whereas depth meant the fraction of total T cells that were SARS-CoV-2-associated. Each spike-specific TCR was assigned to its reactive spike region and to a CD4 or CD8 class using the MIRA data. Log10-transformed breadth and depth values were compared by one-way ANOVA with Sidak's multiple comparisons tests. In TCRdb, the immuneACCESS table is reduced to in-frame sequences with V and J assigned. These tables do not hold every clone; where another copy was compared, an unresolved V gene accounts for under half, and the others remain unexplained. V, J and clone size are those of that table, while D and trimming were read from the DNA. The sample includes tens of thousands of clones, with roughly nine tenths observed a single time. The ten largest clonotypes hold about 28% of the sample.

CDR1 SNHLY and CDR2 FYNNEI are derived from the germline V gene. The cysteine opens and the phenylalanine closes a CDR3 of 11 amino acids. Solely the CDR3 DNA is kept, with 33 bases framed from the first base. Relative to germline, V is 7 bases shorter and J is 1 base shorter, with 4 bases between their ends. The chain employs TRBV2 and TRBJ1-1, with no confidently assigned D gene. This TCR was recovered from an adult in good health. The sequences come from peripheral blood, collected on day 0 of AZD1222 vaccination. CDR3 sequence: CASMGNTEAFF. The DNA sequence is TGTGCCAGCATGGGGAACACTGAAGCTTTCTTT.